The 21 T cell receptor beta chains in this list originate from one sample, sequenced in a study of blood T cells in healthy people across ages. Primed by a sample-barcoded 5' primer and a J-beta primer mix, a second PCR proceeded for roughly 7 to 12 cycles. TCRdb re-called the 5' RACE reads with MiXCR, one entry per CDR3 protein. The table records under 2,000,000 distinct CDR3 sequences, just under 50% of them present only once. Sequencing used blood. The receptors were sampled from a woman in her thirties or forties in good health.

This clonotype appeared a few times. The chain couples TRBV20-1 to TRBJ2-3; perhaps D is TRBD1 or TRBD2 (5 bases each). Germline CDR1 is DFQATT and CDR2 is SNEGSKA (reference sequence). This CDR3 region has 14 residues. Trimming stripped 2 bases from V and 2 bases from J, with 11 bases between. CDR3 in DNA: TGCAGTGCTAGAAACCTCGGGACCACAGATACGCAGTATTTT. Protein sequence: CSARNLGTTDTQYF.

The chain recombines TRBV24-1 with TRBJ2-3; 9 nucleotides align to TRBD1. The CDR3 consists of 18 residues. Germline V gives CDR1 KGHDR, CDR2 SFDVKD. The J segment lost 4 bases and the V segment lost 0 bases, leaving 10 bases of the junction unmatched. The CDR3 DNA is TGTGCCACCAGTGATTTGGAAGGGACAGGGAAATTCGCAGATACGCAGTATTTT. Protein sequence: CATSDLEGTGKFADTQYF.

CDR3 bases: TGTGCCAGCAGTTTAGGCGGGGGGCATTCCTACGAGCAGTTCTTC. The encoded protein is CASSLGGGHSYEQFF. The V and J genes are TRBV28 and TRBJ2-1, with TRBD2 matching 8 bases. Germline trimming cut 2 bases from V and 10 bases from J; bases unmatched to any gene: 10. The CDR3 has 15 residues. Looked up from germline, CDR1 is MDHEN and CDR2 is SYDVKM.

The sample holds a few counts of this clonotype. The chain carries TRBV15 and TRBJ2-4; D is undetermined. V gave up 0 bases and J gave up 8 bases, with 5 bases separating them. The length of the CDR3 is 12 residues. Germline CDR1 reads LNHNV; CDR2 reads YYDKDF (reference sequence). The CDR3 region has the DNA TGTGCCACCAGCAGAGATGAGGACATTCAGTACTTC. Translating gives CATSRDEDIQYF.

This sequence joins TRBV7-3 and TRBJ1-2, with TRBD1 matching over 8 bases. Germline CDR1 and CDR2: SGHTA and FQGTGA. Germline trimming cut 4 bases from V and 4 bases from J; bases unmatched to any gene: 11. The CDR3 loop spans 16 amino acids. The CDR3, as DNA: TGTGCCAGCAGCTCCGCCCCGGACAGGGAAAGCTATGGCTACACCTTC. Its protein is CASSSAPDRESYGYTF.

The gene calls are TRBV4-1 and TRBJ2-7; D unresolved. The germline V gene encodes CDR1 MGHRA and CDR2 YSYEKL. This CDR3 has 12 amino acids. Trimming removed 2 bases at V and 7 bases at J, with 9 bases between. The CDR3 DNA follows: TGCGCCAGCAGCCAATATGGCCGGGAGCAGTACTTC. This gives the protein CASSQYGREQYF.

About this clonotype itself: Mismatch with germline at one junction end may stem from a read error. The chain combines TRBV27 with TRBJ2-4; D perhaps matches TRBD1 (6 bases). Germline values: CDR1 MNHEY, CDR2 SMNVEV (reference sequence). This CDR3 contains 13 residues. The CDR3 coding sequence is TGTGCCGGCAGATTGACAGGTTCGGACATTCAGTACTTC. It is translated as CAGRLTGSDIQYF.

This clonotype was counted a single time. Relative to the germline gene, one junction end is altered; a read error may explain this. The chain employs TRBV27 and TRBJ2-3; TRBD2 agrees at 10 bases. Germline CDR1 is MNHEY and CDR2 is SMNVEV (reference sequence). The CDR3 loop spans 15 amino acids. The CDR3 DNA reads as TGTGTCAGCAGCCTGACTAGCGGGTTCTCAGATACGCAGTATTTT. It is translated as CVSSLTSGFSDTQYF.

This clonotype was detected only a few times. J is TRBJ2-5 and V is TRBV9; tentative D call: TRBD2 (6 bases). Trimming took 0 bases from V and 0 from J, leaving 15 bases between them. The CDR3 spans 17 residues. Germline loops: CDR1 SGDLS, CDR2 YYNGEE. CDR3 region: CASSVGGRLGYQETQYF. The CDR3 nucleotides read TGTGCCAGCAGCGTAGGAGGGAGGTTAGGTTACCAAGAGACCCAGTACTTC.

This chain links TRBV25-1 with TRBJ1-4, with D possibly TRBD1 on 6 matching bases. This CDR3 is 16 amino acids long. Germline V gene lookup returns CDR1 MGHDK and CDR2 SYGVNS. The V end lost 2 bases, the J end lost 3 bases, and 13 bases lay between the germline ends. As DNA, the CDR3 is TGTGCCAGCAGTGAACAGGGGCGCCACCCTAATGAAAAACTGTTTTTT. This sequence encodes CASSEQGRHPNEKLFF.

Regarding this clonotype: Relative to the germline gene, one junction end is altered; a read error may explain this. In nucleotides, the CDR3 is TGTGCCAGCAGCCCCCAAGCCAGGGGAGAGACCCAGAACTTC. Amino acid sequence: CASSPQARGETQNF. The chain couples TRBV7-2 to TRBJ2-5, with TRBD1 as a possible D gene (6 bases). The CDR3 has 14 residues. In germline, CDR1 is SGHTA, CDR2 FQGNSA.

The gene calls are TRBV3-1 and TRBJ2-7, with D uncertain. There are 12 residues in the CDR3. Germline-derived CDR1 and CDR2 are LGHDT and YNNKEL (reference sequence). Trimming removed 1 base at V and 10 bases at J, with 11 bases between. CDR3 DNA sequence: TGTGCCAGCAGCCAAGTAGAAGGTTCCCAGTACTTC. It codes for CASSQVEGSQYF.

With regard to this clonotype: An end of the junction does not agree with germline; a read error may underlie this. This chain uses TRBV28 with TRBJ2-1; 10 nucleotides line up with TRBD1. CDR1 and CDR2 (germline): MDHEN, SYDVKM. The CDR3 is 17 amino acids. As DNA, the CDR3 is TGTGCCAGCAGTGGGGCGGGATGGGACAGGGGAGGTAATGAACAGTTCTTC. This encodes CASSGAGWDRGGNEQFF.

The chain employs TRBV11-2 and TRBJ2-5, with a possible D match to TRBD2 (5 bases). V was shortened by 4 bases and J by 11 bases, with 14 bases between the two germline ends. Germline CDR1 SGHAT, CDR2 FQNNGV. This CDR3 comprises 12 residues. In DNA, the CDR3 is TGTGCCAGCAGCTCCTTAGCGCTTGAGCAGTACTTC. It codes for CASSSLALEQYF.

The chain links TRBV7-2 to TRBJ2-6; possibly TRBD2 for D (5 bases). This CDR3 comprises 16 residues. Per the germline V gene, CDR1 is SGHTA and CDR2 is FQGNSA. Trimming left V 5 bases short and J 2 bases short, with 13 bases between. CDR3 protein: CASSPKAGAGANVLTF. The CDR3 coding sequence is TGTGCCAGCAGCCCAAAGGCCGGGGCTGGGGCCAACGTCCTGACTTTC.

This clonotype was recorded once. The gene calls are TRBV5-6 and TRBJ2-1; 8 bases map to TRBD2. V dropped 3 bases and J dropped 6; count of bases not matched to a gene: 11. CDR3 length: 16 amino acids. Germline lookup yields CDR1 SGHDT and CDR2 YYEEEE. The CDR3 protein is CASSWRGTRVINEQFF. The CDR3 bases are TGTGCCAGCAGCTGGCGCGGGACTAGAGTTATCAATGAGCAGTTCTTC.

The sample holds a few counts of this clonotype. The chain uses TRBV24-1 and TRBJ2-3; maybe TRBD2 (6 bases). Germline V gene lookup returns CDR1 KGHDR and CDR2 SFDVKD. V shed 7 bases and J shed 1 base, with 11 bases lying between them. This CDR3 comprises 14 residues. DNA for the CDR3: TGTGCCACCAGGGGGGGAGGAGGCACAGATACGCAGTATTTT. This encodes CATRGGGGTDTQYF.

This clonotype was picked up many times. An end of the junction differs from the germline gene, which may be a read error. V is TRBV13 and J is TRBJ2-6; D is possibly TRBD1 (5 bases). The CDR3 spans 16 residues. In germline, CDR1 is PRHDT, CDR2 FYEKMQ (reference sequence). Here the CDR3 reads CASSLGSGSGANVLTF. Here the CDR3 DNA reads TGTGCCAGCAGTTTAGGGTCAGGGTCTGGGGCCAACGTCCTGACTTTC.

This clonotype was found a few times. A single base separates this from a much larger clone, so it may be a read error. V and J are TRBV20-1 and TRBJ2-7; 11 positions agree with TRBD1. Looked up from germline, CDR1 is DFQATT and CDR2 is SNEGSKA (reference sequence). Trimming removed 4 bases from V and 3 bases from J; junction bases left unmatched: 2. The length of the CDR3 is 13 residues. In DNA, the CDR3 is TGCAGTGCTAAGGGGACAGGGGGCTACGAGCAGTACTTC. Encoded protein: CSAKGTGGYEQYF.

This clonotype was seen a few times. The chain is built from TRBV28 and TRBJ2-1; D perhaps matches TRBD1 (5 bases). Germline CDR1 is MDHEN and CDR2 is SYDVKM. The V and J ends lost 6 bases and 8 bases respectively, with 14 bases between them. This CDR3 contains 13 residues. The CDR3 here is CASRSQGWDEQFF. CDR3 nucleotide sequence: TGTGCCAGCAGATCGCAGGGTTGGGATGAGCAGTTCTTC.

V gene TRBV25-1 combines with J gene TRBJ1-6; TRBD1 matches 10 bases. V dropped 5 bases and J dropped 6; count of bases not matched to a gene: 16. There are 19 residues in the CDR3. From germline, CDR1 is MGHDK and CDR2 SYGVNS. CDR3 nucleotide sequence: TGTGCCAGCAGTCGCGCGGGACAGGGGCCTCGAGGTGGTAATTCACCCCTCCACTTT. This codes for CASSRAGQGPRGGNSPLHF.